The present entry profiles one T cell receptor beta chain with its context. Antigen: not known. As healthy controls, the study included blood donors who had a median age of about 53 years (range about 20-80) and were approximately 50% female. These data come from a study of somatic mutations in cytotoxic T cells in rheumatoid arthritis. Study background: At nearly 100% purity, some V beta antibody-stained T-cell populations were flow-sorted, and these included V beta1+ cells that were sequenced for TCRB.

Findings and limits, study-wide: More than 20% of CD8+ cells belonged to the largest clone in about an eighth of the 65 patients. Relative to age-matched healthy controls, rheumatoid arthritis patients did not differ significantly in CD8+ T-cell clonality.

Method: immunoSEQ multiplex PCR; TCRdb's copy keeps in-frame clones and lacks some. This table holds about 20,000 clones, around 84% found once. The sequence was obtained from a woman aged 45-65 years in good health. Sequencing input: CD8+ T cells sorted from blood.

The CDR3 spells CASSFRPPPQWRGSLYNEQFF. DNA of the CDR3: TGTGCCAGCAGCTTTAGACCCCCACCCCAATGGCGGGGGTCACTATACAATGAGCAGTTCTTC. The gene calls are TRBV7-6 and TRBJ2-1; 7 positions agree with TRBD2. The CDR3 length is 21 residues. The V and J ends lost 3 bases and 4 bases, in that order; junction bases with no gene match: 24. Germline V lookup: CDR1 SGHVS, CDR2 FNYEAQ. Complete variable domain (other parts from reference TRBV7-6 and TRBJ2-1): GAGVSQSPRYKVTKRGQDVALRCDPISGHVSLYWYRQALGQGPEFLTYFNYEAQQDKSGLPNDRFSAERPEGSISTLTIQRTEQRDSAMYRCASSFRPPPQWRGSLYNEQFFGPGTRLTVL.